These T cell receptor beta chains were read from a single sample in a study of blood T cell repertoires in COVID-19. Sequenced by immunoSEQ multiplex PCR; TCRdb stores in-frame clones only, minus some. Of 150,000 to 200,000 clones in the sample, roughly 80% are singletons; the top ten hold more than 1.5%. What was sequenced was peripheral blood. Source of these receptors: a human donor in a cohort sampled during active COVID-19. The CDR3 runs from the conserved cysteine through the conserved F or W. Each record gives: CDR3 length, clone size, V gene, J gene, D gene, CDR3 DNA, CDR3 protein. D genes are given only for firm matches. Some rows have no size entry. The others give once, few or many, or a class for an expanded clone.

cdr3_length: 16
clone_size: NA
v_call: TRBV3-1/TRBV3-2
j_call: TRBJ1-2
d_call: NA
cdr3_nt: TGTGCCAGCAGCCACGGACGGACTGTGTCTGGTGTAGGCTACACCTTC
cdr3_aa: CASSHGRTVSGVGYTF

cdr3_length: 15
clone_size: once
v_call: TRBV3-1/TRBV3-2
j_call: TRBJ2-7
d_call: NA
cdr3_nt: TGTGCCAGCAGCCCTGGAACCAGCGCGGCCTACGAGCAGTACTTC
cdr3_aa: CASSPGTSAAYEQYF

cdr3_length: 15
clone_size: NA
v_call: TRBV11-3
j_call: TRBJ2-1
d_call: TRBD2
cdr3_nt: TGTGCCAGCAGCCCCAGACTAGCGGGAGGCAATGAGCAGTTCTTC
cdr3_aa: CASSPRLAGGNEQFF

cdr3_length: 14
clone_size: NA
v_call: TRBV19
j_call: TRBJ1-1
d_call: TRBD1
cdr3_nt: TGTGCCAGTAGTGTCGGACAGGGTTTTACTGAAGCTTTCTTT
cdr3_aa: CASSVGQGFTEAFF

cdr3_length: 13
clone_size: NA
v_call: TRBV11-2
j_call: TRBJ2-7
d_call: TRBD2
cdr3_nt: TGTGCCAGCAGCTTAAGAGGGGAGGGCGAGCAGTACTTC
cdr3_aa: CASSLRGEGEQYF

cdr3_length: 15
clone_size: NA
v_call: TRBV6-2/TRBV6-3
j_call: TRBJ2-7
d_call: NA
cdr3_nt: TGTGCCAGCAGTTACTCGCTAGCGAATACCTACGAGCAGTACTTC
cdr3_aa: CASSYSLANTYEQYF

cdr3_length: 16
clone_size: NA
v_call: TRBV24-1
j_call: TRBJ2-3
d_call: TRBD2
cdr3_nt: TGTGCCACCAGTGGGGGACTAGCGGGAAACACAGATACGCAGTATTTT
cdr3_aa: CATSGGLAGNTDTQYF

cdr3_length: 15
clone_size: NA
v_call: TRBV27
j_call: TRBJ1-6
d_call: NA
cdr3_nt: TGTGCCAGCAGTGGATACAGGGCAGAGAATTCACCCCTCCACTTT
cdr3_aa: CASSGYRAENSPLHF

cdr3_length: 15
clone_size: NA
v_call: TRBV7-2
j_call: TRBJ1-4
d_call: NA
cdr3_nt: TGTGCCAGCAGCTTAGCCGCAGGGGCGACGGAAAAACTGTTTTTT
cdr3_aa: CASSLAAGATEKLFF

cdr3_length: 14
clone_size: NA
v_call: TRBV7-9
j_call: TRBJ1-4
d_call: TRBD1
cdr3_nt: TGTGCCAGCAGCTCCGGACAGGGTGTTGAAAAACTGTTTTTT
cdr3_aa: CASSSGQGVEKLFF

cdr3_length: 15
clone_size: few
v_call: TRBV5-1
j_call: TRBJ2-1
d_call: TRBD2
cdr3_nt: TGCGCCAGCAGCTCAAGCGGGAGGGCCTTTGGTGAGCAGTTCTTC
cdr3_aa: CASSSSGRAFGEQFF

cdr3_length: 13
clone_size: NA
v_call: TRBV21-1
j_call: TRBJ2-7
d_call: NA
cdr3_nt: TGTGCCAGCGGCGTGGGACAGTCATACGAGCAGTACTTC
cdr3_aa: CASGVGQSYEQYF

cdr3_length: 14
clone_size: NA
v_call: TRBV5-1
j_call: TRBJ2-3
d_call: TRBD1
cdr3_nt: TGCGCCAGCAGCTCGGGACAGGGGGCGGATACGCAGTATTTT
cdr3_aa: CASSSGQGADTQYF

cdr3_length: 16
clone_size: NA
v_call: TRBV6-1
j_call: TRBJ2-2
d_call: TRBD1
cdr3_nt: TGTGCCAGCAGTGAAGTGACAGGGGCTAGGACCGGGGAGCTGTTTTTT
cdr3_aa: CASSEVTGARTGELFF

cdr3_length: 13
clone_size: NA
v_call: TRBV27
j_call: TRBJ2-7
d_call: TRBD1
cdr3_nt: TGTGCCAGCAGTCTGACAGGGGATTACGAGCAGTACTTC
cdr3_aa: CASSLTGDYEQYF

cdr3_length: 15
clone_size: NA
v_call: TRBV28
j_call: TRBJ1-6
d_call: NA
cdr3_nt: TGTGCCAGCAGCACCCGGGGGGGGCTCGGTTCACCCCTCCACTTT
cdr3_aa: CASSTRGGLGSPLHF

cdr3_length: 16
clone_size: NA
v_call: TRBV9
j_call: TRBJ1-2
d_call: NA
cdr3_nt: TGTGCCAGCAGCGTAGGTAGTACCCTACTTAACTATGGCTACACCTTC
cdr3_aa: CASSVGSTLLNYGYTF

cdr3_length: 17
clone_size: once
v_call: TRBV6-1
j_call: TRBJ2-7
d_call: TRBD1
cdr3_nt: TGTGCCAGCAGTGCCATCCGCCGGGACAGGGGGAGCTACGAGCAGTACTTC
cdr3_aa: CASSAIRRDRGSYEQYF

cdr3_length: 13
clone_size: NA
v_call: TRBV19
j_call: TRBJ2-2
d_call: TRBD1
cdr3_nt: TGTGCCAGTTTCGACAGGGGGGCCGGGGAGCTGTTTTTT
cdr3_aa: CASFDRGAGELFF

cdr3_length: 16
clone_size: few
v_call: TRBV4-2
j_call: TRBJ2-3
d_call: TRBD2
cdr3_nt: TGTGCCAGCAGTGTGGGGGCGGGAGCGGGGGTAGATACGCAGTATTTT
cdr3_aa: CASSVGAGAGVDTQYF

cdr3_length: 18
clone_size: NA
v_call: TRBV3-1/TRBV3-2
j_call: TRBJ2-7
d_call: TRBD2
cdr3_nt: TGTGCCAGCAGCCAAGCCATTATGCGGGGGGGGTTCTCCTACGAGCAGTACTTC
cdr3_aa: CASSQAIMRGGFSYEQYF

cdr3_length: 12
clone_size: NA
v_call: TRBV6-5
j_call: TRBJ1-2
d_call: NA
cdr3_nt: TGTGCCAGCAGTTACAGGGGGGGTGGCTACACCTTC
cdr3_aa: CASSYRGGGYTF

cdr3_length: 19
clone_size: NA
v_call: TRBV5-4
j_call: TRBJ2-3
d_call: TRBD2
cdr3_nt: TGTGCCAGCAGCGTACTCGGGACTAGCGGGGGACCTAGCACAGATACGCAGTATTTT
cdr3_aa: CASSVLGTSGGPSTDTQYF

cdr3_length: 16
clone_size: NA
v_call: TRBV18
j_call: TRBJ2-2
d_call: NA
cdr3_nt: TGTGCCAGCTCACCATCCACGGGAGCGGGCACCGGGGAGCTGTTTTTT
cdr3_aa: CASSPSTGAGTGELFF

cdr3_length: 14
clone_size: NA
v_call: TRBV9
j_call: TRBJ2-7
d_call: NA
cdr3_nt: TGTGCCAGCAGCGTACGGTTTAACTCCTACGAGCAGTACTTC
cdr3_aa: CASSVRFNSYEQYF

cdr3_length: 16
clone_size: NA
v_call: TRBV4-1
j_call: TRBJ1-5
d_call: TRBD1
cdr3_nt: TGCGCCAGCAGCCACGTGACAGGGGCTCGCAATCAGCCCCAGCATTTT
cdr3_aa: CASSHVTGARNQPQHF